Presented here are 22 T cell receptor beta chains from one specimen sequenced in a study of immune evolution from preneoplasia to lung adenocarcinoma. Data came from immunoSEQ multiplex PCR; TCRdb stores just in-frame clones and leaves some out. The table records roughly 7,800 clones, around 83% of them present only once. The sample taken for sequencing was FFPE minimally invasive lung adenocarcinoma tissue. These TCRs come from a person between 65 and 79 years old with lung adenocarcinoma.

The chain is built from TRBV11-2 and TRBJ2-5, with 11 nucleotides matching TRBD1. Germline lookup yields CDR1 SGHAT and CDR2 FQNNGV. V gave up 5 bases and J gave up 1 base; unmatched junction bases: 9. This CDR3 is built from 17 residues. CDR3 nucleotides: TGTGCCAGCAGCCCCTCCCCGGGGACAGGGGGCCAAGAGACCCAGTACTTC. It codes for CASSPSPGTGGQETQYF.

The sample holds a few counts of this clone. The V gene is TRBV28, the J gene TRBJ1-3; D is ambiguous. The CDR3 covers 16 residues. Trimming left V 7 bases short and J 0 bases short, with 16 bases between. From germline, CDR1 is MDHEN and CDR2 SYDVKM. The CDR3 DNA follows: TGTGCCAGCACTACCTCTATGTCCCCCTCTGGAAACACCATATATTTT. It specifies CASTTSMSPSGNTIYF.

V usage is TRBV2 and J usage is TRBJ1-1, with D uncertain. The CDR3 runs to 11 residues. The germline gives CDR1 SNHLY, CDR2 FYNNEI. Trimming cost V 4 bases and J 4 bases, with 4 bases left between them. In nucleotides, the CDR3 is TGTGCCAGCAGTGGGATCACTGAAGCTTTCTTT. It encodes CASSGITEAFF.

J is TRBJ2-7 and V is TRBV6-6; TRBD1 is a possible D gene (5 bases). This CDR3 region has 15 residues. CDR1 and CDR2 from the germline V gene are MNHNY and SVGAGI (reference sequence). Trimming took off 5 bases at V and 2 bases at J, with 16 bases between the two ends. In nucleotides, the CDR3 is TGTGCCAGCAGTAACACAGGAGTCCAGGCCTACGAGCAGTACTTC. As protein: CASSNTGVQAYEQYF.

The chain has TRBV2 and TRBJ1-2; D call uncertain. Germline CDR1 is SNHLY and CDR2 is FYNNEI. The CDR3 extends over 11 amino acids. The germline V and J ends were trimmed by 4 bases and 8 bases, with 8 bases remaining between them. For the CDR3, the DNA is TGTGCCAGCAGTGCCGTCAGGGGCTACACCTTC. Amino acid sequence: CASSAVRGYTF.

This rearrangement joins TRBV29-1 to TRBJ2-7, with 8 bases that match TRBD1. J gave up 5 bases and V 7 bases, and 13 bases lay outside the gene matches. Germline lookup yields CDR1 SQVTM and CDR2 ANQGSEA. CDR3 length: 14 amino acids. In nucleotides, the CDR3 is TGCAGCGCAGGACAGGGAATCGGGCGCGACGAGCAGTACTTC. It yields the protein CSAGQGIGRDEQYF.

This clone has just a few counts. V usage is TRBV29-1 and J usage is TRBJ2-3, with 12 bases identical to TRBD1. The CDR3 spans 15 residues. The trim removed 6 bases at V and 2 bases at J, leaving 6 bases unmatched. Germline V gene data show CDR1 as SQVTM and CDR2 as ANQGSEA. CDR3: CSVSGDRGPTDTQYF. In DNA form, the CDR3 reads TGCAGCGTGAGTGGGGACAGGGGGCCCACAGATACGCAGTATTTT.

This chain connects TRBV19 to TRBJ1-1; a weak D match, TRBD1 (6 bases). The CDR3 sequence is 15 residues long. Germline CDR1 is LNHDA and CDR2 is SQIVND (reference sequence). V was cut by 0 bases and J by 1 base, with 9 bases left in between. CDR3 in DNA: TGTGCCAGTAGTATAGACAGGGGCTCGAACACTGAAGCTTTCTTT. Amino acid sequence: CASSIDRGSNTEAFF.

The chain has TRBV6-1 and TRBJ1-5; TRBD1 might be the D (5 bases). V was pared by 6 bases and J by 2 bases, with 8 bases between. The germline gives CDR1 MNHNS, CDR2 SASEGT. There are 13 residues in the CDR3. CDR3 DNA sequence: TGTGCCAGCAGAATGACAGGCAATCAGCCCCAGCATTTT. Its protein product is CASRMTGNQPQHF.

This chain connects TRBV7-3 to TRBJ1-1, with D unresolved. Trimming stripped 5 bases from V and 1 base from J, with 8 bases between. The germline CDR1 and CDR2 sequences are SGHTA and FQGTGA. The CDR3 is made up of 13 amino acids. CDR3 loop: CASSHKTNTEAFF. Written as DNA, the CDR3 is TGTGCCAGCAGCCATAAAACGAACACTGAAGCTTTCTTT.

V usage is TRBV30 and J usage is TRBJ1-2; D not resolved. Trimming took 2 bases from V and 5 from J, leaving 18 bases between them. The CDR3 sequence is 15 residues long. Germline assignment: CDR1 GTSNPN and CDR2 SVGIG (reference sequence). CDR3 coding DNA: TGTGCCTGGAGTCCTCGAAGCGGCGGGTTTTATGGCTACACCTTC. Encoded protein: CAWSPRSGGFYGYTF.

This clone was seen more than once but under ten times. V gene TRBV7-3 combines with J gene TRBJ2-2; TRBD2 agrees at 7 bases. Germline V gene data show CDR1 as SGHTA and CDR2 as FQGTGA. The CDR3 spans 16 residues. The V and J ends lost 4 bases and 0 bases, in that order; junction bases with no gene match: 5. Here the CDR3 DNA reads TGTGCCAGCAGCTCCCAGACTAGCCCGAACACCGGGGAGCTGTTTTTT. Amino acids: CASSSQTSPNTGELFF.

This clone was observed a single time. CDR3 sequence reads: CASSLDYMGQVNEKLFF. CDR3 DNA: TGCGCCAGCAGCTTGGACTATATGGGACAGGTGAATGAAAAACTGTTTTTT. The rearrangement links TRBV5-1 to TRBJ1-4; 8 nucleotides match TRBD1. Losses at the gene ends were 0 bases for V and 5 bases for J; bases not matched to a gene: 9. Germline CDR1 SGHRS, CDR2 YFSETQ. The CDR3 extends over 17 amino acids.

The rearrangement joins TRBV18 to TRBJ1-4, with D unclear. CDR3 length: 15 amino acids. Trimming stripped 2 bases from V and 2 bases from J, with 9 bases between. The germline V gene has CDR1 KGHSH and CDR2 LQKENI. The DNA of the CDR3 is TGTGCCAGCTCACCAAGGCAGACTACTAATGAAAAACTGTTTTTT. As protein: CASSPRQTTNEKLFF.

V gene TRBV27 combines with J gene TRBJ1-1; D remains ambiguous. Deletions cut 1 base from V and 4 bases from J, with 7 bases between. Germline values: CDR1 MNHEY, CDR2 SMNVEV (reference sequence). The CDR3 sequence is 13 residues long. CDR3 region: CASSLYRATEAFF. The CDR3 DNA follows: TGTGCCAGCAGTTTATATCGTGCCACTGAAGCTTTCTTT.

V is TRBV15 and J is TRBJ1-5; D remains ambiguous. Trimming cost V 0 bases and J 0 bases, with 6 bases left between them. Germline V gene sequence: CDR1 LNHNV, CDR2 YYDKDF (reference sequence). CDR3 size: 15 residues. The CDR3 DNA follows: TGTGCCACCAGCAGAGATAGAACTAGCAATCAGCCCCAGCATTTT. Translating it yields CATSRDRTSNQPQHF.

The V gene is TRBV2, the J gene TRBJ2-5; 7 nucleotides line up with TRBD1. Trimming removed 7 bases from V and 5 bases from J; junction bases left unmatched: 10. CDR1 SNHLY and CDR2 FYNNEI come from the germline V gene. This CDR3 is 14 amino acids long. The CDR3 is CASTETGTGETQYF. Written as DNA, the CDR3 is TGTGCCAGCACCGAGACAGGGACGGGCGAGACCCAGTACTTC.

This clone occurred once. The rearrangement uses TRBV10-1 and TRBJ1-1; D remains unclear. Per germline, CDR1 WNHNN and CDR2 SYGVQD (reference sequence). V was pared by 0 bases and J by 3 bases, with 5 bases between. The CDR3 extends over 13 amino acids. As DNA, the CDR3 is TGCGCCAGCAGTGAGTCGCGCTACACTGAAGCTTTCTTT. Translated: CASSESRYTEAFF.

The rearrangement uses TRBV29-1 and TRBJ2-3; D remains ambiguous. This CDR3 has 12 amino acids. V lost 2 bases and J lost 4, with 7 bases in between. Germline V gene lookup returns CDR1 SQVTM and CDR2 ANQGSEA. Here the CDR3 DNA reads TGCAGCGTTGAAAACCGGGCAGATACGCAGTATTTT. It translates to CSVENRADTQYF.

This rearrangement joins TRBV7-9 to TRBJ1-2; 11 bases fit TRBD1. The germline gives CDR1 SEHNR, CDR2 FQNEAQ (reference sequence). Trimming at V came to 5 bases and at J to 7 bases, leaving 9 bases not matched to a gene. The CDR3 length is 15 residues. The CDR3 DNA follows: TGTGCCAGCAGCCCCGGGACAGGGGGACAGGGTGGCTACACCTTC. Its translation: CASSPGTGGQGGYTF.

In DNA, the CDR3 is TGTGCCAGCAGTCCAAGCATCAAGAACACCGGGGAGCTGTTTTTT. Amino acid sequence: CASSPSIKNTGELFF. The V call is TRBV6-5, the J call TRBJ2-2; D gene uncertain. The CDR3 length is 15 residues. Germline V gives CDR1 MNHEY, CDR2 SVGAGI. V lost 5 bases and J 1 base, leaving 11 bases between the germline ends.

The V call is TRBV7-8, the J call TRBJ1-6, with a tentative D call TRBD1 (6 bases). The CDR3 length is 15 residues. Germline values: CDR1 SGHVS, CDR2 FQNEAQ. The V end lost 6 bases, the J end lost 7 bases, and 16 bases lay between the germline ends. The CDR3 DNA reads TGTGCCAGCAGGCCAAGGGGAACAGGGAATTCACCCCTCCACTTT. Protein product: CASRPRGTGNSPLHF.